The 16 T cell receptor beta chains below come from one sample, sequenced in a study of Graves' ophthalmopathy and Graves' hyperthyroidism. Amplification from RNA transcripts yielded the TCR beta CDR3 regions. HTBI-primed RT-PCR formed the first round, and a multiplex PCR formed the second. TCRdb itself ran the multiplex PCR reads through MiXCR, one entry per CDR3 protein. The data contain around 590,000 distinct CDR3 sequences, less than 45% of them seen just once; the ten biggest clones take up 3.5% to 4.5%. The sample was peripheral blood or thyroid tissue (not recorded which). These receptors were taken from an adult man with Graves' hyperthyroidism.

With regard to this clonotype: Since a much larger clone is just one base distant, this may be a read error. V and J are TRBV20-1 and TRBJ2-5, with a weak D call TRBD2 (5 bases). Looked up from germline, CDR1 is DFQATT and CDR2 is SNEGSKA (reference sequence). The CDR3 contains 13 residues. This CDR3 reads CSARDRDPWTQHF. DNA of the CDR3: TGCAGTGCTAGAGATCGGGATCCGTGGACCCAGCACTTC.

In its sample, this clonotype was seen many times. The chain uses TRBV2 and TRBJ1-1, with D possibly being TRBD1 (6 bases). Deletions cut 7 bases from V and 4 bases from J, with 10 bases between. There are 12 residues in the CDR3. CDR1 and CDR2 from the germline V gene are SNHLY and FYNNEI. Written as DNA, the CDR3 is TGTGCCAGCACCCAGGGGTTCACTGAAGCTTTCTTT. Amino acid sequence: CASTQGFTEAFF.

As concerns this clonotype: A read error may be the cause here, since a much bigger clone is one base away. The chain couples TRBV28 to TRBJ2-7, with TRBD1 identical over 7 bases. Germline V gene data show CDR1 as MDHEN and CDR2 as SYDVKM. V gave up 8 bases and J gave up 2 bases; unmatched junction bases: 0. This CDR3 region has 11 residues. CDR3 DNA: TGTGCCAGCCAGGGGGCCTACGAGCAGTACTTC. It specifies CASQGAYEQYF.

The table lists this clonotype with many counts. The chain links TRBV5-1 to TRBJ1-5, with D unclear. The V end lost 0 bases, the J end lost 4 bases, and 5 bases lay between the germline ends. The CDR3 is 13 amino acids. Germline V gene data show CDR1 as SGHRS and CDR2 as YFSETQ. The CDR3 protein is CASSLEENQPQHF. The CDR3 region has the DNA TGCGCCAGCAGCTTGGAGGAGAATCAGCCCCAGCATTTT.

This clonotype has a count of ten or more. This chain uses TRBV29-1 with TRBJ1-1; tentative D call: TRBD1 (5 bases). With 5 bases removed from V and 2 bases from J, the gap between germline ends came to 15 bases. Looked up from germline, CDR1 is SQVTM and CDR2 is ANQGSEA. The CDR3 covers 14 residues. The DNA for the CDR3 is TGCAGCGTTTCCCCGACAGAATACAACACTGAAGCTTTCTTT. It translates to CSVSPTEYNTEAFF.

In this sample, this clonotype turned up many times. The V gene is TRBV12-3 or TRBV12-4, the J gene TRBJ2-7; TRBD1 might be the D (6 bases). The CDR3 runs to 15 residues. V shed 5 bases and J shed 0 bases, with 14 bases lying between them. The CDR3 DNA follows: TGTGCCAGCAGTCCCAGGACAGACAACTCCTACGAGCAGTACTTC. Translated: CASSPRTDNSYEQYF.

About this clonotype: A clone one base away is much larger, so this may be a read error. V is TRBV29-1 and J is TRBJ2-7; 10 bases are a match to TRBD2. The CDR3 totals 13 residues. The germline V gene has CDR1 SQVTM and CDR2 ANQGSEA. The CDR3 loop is CGVETSGATEQYF. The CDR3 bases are TGCGGCGTTGAAACTAGCGGGGCCACGGAGCAGTACTTC.

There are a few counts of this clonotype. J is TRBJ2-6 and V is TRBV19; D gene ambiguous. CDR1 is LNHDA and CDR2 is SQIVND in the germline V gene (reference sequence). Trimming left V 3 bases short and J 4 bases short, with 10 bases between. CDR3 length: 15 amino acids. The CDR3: CASSIRVAGANVLTF. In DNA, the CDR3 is TGTGCCAGTAGTATTCGGGTAGCCGGGGCCAACGTCCTGACTTTC.

This chain's CDR3 is CASSSKTAGELFF. CDR3 coding DNA: TGTGCCAGCAGCTCAAAAACGGCAGGGGAGCTGTTTTTT. J is TRBJ2-2 and V is TRBV5-4; D gene unclear. Per the germline V gene, CDR1 is SGHNT and CDR2 is YYREEE (reference sequence). Deletions cut 3 bases from V and 8 bases from J, with 11 bases between. The CDR3 length is 13 residues.

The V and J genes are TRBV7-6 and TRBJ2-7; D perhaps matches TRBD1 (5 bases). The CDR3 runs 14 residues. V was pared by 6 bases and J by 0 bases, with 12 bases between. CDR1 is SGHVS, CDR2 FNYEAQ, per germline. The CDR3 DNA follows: TGTGCCAGCAGAGGGGCGAAGAGCTCCTACGAGCAGTACTTC. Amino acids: CASRGAKSSYEQYF.

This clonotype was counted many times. CDR3 protein: CASSSPPSGDYEQYF. The CDR3 DNA sequence: TGTGCCAGCAGCTCCCCCCCGTCAGGGGATTACGAGCAGTACTTC. The gene calls are TRBV7-2 and TRBJ2-7, with D perhaps TRBD1 (6 bases). Deletions cut 4 bases from V and 4 bases from J, with 17 bases between. CDR1 and CDR2 (germline): SGHTA, FQGNSA. This CDR3 comprises 15 residues.

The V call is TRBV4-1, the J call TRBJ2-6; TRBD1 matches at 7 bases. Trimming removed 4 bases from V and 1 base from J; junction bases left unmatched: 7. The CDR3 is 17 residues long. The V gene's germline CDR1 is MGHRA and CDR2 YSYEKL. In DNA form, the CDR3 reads TGCGCCAGCAGCCTCCGGGACAGAACATCTGGGGCCAACGTCCTGACTTTC. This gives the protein CASSLRDRTSGANVLTF.

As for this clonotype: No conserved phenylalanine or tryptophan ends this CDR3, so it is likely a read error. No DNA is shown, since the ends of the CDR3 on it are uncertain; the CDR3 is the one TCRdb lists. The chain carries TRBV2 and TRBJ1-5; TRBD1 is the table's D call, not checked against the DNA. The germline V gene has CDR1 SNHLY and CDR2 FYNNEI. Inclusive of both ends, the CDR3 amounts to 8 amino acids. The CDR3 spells CASSLNGK.

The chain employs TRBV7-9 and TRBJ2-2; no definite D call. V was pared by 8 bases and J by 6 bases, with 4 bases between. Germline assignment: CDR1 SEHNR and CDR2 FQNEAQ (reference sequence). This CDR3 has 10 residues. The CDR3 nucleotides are TGTGCCAGCTGGTCCGGGGAGCTGTTTTTT. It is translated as CASWSGELFF.

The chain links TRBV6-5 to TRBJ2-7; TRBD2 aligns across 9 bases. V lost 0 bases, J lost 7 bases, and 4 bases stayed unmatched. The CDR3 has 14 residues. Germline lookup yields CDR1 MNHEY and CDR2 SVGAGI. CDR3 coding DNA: TGTGCCAGCAGTTACTCGGGACTAGCATTTGAGCAGTACTTC. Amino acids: CASSYSGLAFEQYF.

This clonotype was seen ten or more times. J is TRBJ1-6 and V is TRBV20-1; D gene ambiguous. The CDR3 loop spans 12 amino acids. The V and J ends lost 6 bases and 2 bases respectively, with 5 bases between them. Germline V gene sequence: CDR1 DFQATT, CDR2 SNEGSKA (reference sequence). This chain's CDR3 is CSATPYNSPLHF. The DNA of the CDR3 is TGCAGTGCAACTCCCTATAATTCACCCCTCCACTTT.